Detailed here is one TCR beta chain. Runs used v3.0 of the immunoSEQ assay and were done at survey level. The protocol was immunoSEQ multiplex PCR, while the TCRdb copy is restricted to in-frame clones and leaves out a portion. The sample holds about 16,000 clones, about 88% seen once. The entry originates in a study of long-term antiretroviral therapy in people with HIV. The germline V gene encodes CDR1 MDHEN and CDR2 SYDVKM. The CDR3 contains 14 residues. After removal of 5 bases from V and 6 bases from J, the junction contained 6 bases not matched to a gene. V is TRBV28 and J is TRBJ2-7; 11 bases are a match to TRBD1. The receptor was derived from a woman in her thirties or forties with HIV. Sequenced material: unsorted PBMCs, taken 0.5 years after starting antiretroviral therapy. The CDR3 DNA reads as TGTGCCAGCAGTACTGGACAGGGGGCGTTCGAGCAGTACTTC. Its translation is CASSTGQGAFEQYF.